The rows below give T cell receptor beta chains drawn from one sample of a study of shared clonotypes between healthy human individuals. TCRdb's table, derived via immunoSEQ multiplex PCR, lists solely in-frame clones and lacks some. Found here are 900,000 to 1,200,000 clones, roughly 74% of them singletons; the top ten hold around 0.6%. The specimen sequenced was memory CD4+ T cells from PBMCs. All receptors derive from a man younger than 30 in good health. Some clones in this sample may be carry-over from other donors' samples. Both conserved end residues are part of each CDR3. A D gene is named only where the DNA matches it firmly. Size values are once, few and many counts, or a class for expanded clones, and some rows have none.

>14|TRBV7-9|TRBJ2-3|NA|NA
TGTGCCAGCAGCCCTCATGGGGGCACAGATACGCAGTATTTT
CASSPHGGTDTQYF
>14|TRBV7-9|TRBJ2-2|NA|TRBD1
TGTGCCAGCAGCCAGGACAGGGTTGGCGGGGAGCTGTTTTTT
CASSQDRVGGELFF
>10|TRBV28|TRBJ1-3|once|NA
TGTGCCAGCAGGGGAAACACCATATATTTT
CASRGNTIYF
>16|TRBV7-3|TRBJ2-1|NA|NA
TGTGCCAGCAGCTTGATCGCGGGAACCTCCTACAATGAGCAGTTCTTC
CASSLIAGTSYNEQFF
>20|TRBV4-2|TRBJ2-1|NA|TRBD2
TGTGCCAGCAGCCAAGTTCGGACTAGCGGGATGAGGTCCGGATACAATGAGCAGTTCTTC
CASSQVRTSGMRSGYNEQFF
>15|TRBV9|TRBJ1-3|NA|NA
TGTGCCAGCAGCGTACACGGGACGGCAGGAAACACCATATATTTT
CASSVHGTAGNTIYF
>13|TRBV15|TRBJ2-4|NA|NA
TGTGCCACCAGCAGAGATCGTGGAAACATTCAGTACTTC
CATSRDRGNIQYF
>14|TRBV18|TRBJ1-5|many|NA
TGTGCCAGCTCACCCTCAGTGGGGAATCAGCCCCAGCATTTT
CASSPSVGNQPQHF
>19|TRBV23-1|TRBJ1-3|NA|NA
TGCGCCAGCAGTCAAGCGGGCATAACCAGCCCTATCTCTGGAAACACCATATATTTT
CASSQAGITSPISGNTIYF
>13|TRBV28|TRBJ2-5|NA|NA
TGTGCCAGCAGCCCGGCAGGGCAAGAGACCCAGTACTTC
CASSPAGQETQYF
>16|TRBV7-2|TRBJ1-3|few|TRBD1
TGTGCCAGCAGCTTAGATTCAGGGGGAGGTGGAAACACCATATATTTT
CASSLDSGGGGNTIYF
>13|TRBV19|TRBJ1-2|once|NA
TGTGCCAGTAGTGCCCTACCGGGTCGGGGCTACACCTTC
CASSALPGRGYTF
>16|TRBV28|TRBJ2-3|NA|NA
TGTGCCAGCAGTTCCCCCCCTCGTCCTAGCACAGATACGCAGTATTTT
CASSSPPRPSTDTQYF
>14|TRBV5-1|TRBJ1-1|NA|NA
TGCGCCAGCAAGAGCGAAGGCCCCAGCGCTGAAGCTTTCTTT
CASKSEGPSAEAFF
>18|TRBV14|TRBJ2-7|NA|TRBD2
TGTGCCAGCAGCCACCCTATTAGCGGGAGGCCCACGGTATACGAGCAGTACTTC
CASSHPISGRPTVYEQYF
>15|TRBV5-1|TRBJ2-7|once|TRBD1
TGCGCCAGCAGCTTGGGGCCAGGGGGCAAAGGGGAGCAGTACTTC
CASSLGPGGKGEQYF
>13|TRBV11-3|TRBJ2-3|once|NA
TGTGCCAGCAGCTCTCGACTAGCAGATACGCAGTATTTT
CASSSRLADTQYF
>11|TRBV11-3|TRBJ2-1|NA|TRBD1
TGTGCCAGCAGCACAGGGGACCGTCAGTTCTTC
CASSTGDRQFF
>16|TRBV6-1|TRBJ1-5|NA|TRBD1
TGTGCCAGCAGTGAAGTTGGGGGGACAGCCGGTCAGCCCCAGCATTTT
CASSEVGGTAGQPQHF
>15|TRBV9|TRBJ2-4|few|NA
TGTGCCAGCAGCGTAGCGCACGGAACCGGGAACATTCAGTACTTC
CASSVAHGTGNIQYF
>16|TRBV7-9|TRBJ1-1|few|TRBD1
TGTGCCAGCAGCTCCCCCGGGGACAGGCTGGGCACTGAAGCTTTCTTT
CASSSPGDRLGTEAFF
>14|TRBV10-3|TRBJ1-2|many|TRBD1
TGTGCCATCAGTGTGACAGGGACCAACTATGGCTACACCTTC
CAISVTGTNYGYTF
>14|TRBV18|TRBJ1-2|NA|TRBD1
TGTGCCAGCTCACCTGGACAGGGTTACTATGGCTACACCTTC
CASSPGQGYYGYTF
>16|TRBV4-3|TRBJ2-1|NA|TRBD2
TGCGCCAGCAGCCAATGGGTAGCGGGAGTCGAGAATGAGCAGTTCTTC
CASSQWVAGVENEQFF
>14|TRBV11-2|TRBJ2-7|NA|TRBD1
TGTGCCAGCAGTTACGACAGGGGGCTGAGAGAGCAGTACTTC
CASSYDRGLREQYF
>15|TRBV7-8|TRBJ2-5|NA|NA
TGTGCCAGCAGCTTAGACTCCAGGGGACGGGAGACCCAGTACTTC
CASSLDSRGRETQYF
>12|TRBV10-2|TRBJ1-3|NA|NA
TGCGCCAGCAGCTCGGGCGGAAACACCATATATTTT
CASSSGGNTIYF
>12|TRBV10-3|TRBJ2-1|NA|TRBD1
TGTGCCAGCGGGACAGGGGTCAATGAGCAGTTCTTC
CASGTGVNEQFF
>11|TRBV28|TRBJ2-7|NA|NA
TGTGCCAGTAGAGGGAACTACGAGCAGTACTTC
CASRGNYEQYF
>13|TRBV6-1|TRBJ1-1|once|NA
TGTGCCAGCACGGAGGGGTCGAACACTGAAGCTTTCTTT
CASTEGSNTEAFF
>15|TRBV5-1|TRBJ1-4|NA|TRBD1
TGCGCCAGCAGCTTCGGGGGACAGGGGATTGAAAAACTGTTTTTT
CASSFGGQGIEKLFF
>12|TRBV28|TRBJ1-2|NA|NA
TGTGCCAGCAGTCCACCCCTCCCTGGCTACACCTTC
CASSPPLPGYTF
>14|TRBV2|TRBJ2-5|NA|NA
TGTGCCGGATCCATTTGGGGGGTAGGGGAGACCCAGTACTTC
CAGSIWGVGETQYF
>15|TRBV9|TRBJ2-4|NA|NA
TGTGCCAGCAGCGCTTCGGACCGAGCCAAAAACATTCAGTACTTC
CASSASDRAKNIQYF
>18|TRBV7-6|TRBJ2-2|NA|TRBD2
TGTGCCAGCAGCTTAGAACCCACTCTAGCGGGAAAAACCGGGGAGCTGTTTTTT
CASSLEPTLAGKTGELFF
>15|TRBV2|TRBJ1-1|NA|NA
TGTGCCAGCAGTGGCAGGTTGGGTCCGAACACTGAAGCTTTCTTT
CASSGRLGPNTEAFF
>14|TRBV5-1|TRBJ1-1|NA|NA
TGCGCCAGCAGCTTGGCCCTCGGCAACACTGAAGCTTTCTTT
CASSLALGNTEAFF
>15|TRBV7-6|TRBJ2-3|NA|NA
TGTGCCAGCAGCTTAATGTTTAGGGTAACAGATACGCAGTATTTT
CASSLMFRVTDTQYF
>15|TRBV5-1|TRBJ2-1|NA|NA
TGCGCCAGCAGCTTCAGGGGACCAACCTACAATGAGCAGTTCTTC
CASSFRGPTYNEQFF
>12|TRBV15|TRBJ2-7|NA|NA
TGTGCCACCAGGTCGGCACGGACCGAGCAGTACTTC
CATRSARTEQYF
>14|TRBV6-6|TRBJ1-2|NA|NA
TGTGCCAGCAGTTCCCTGGCCCACGGATATGGCTACACCTTC
CASSSLAHGYGYTF
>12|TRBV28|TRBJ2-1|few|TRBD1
TGTGCCAGCAGTTTACCAGACAGGGGGCAGTTCTTC
CASSLPDRGQFF
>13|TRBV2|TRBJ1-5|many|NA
TGTGCCAGCAGGGGTTTGGGAGATGAGCCCCAGCATTTT
CASRGLGDEPQHF
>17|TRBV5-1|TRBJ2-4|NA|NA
TGCGCCAGCAGCTTGGGAGGGTTAGGACTAGCCAAAAACATTCAGTACTTC
CASSLGGLGLAKNIQYF
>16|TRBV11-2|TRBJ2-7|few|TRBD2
TGTGCCAGCAGCGCCCTGGCTAGCGGGAGGCCCTACGAGCAGTACTTC
CASSALASGRPYEQYF
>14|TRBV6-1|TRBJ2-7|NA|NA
TGTGCCAGCAGTAGAATGACCAGCTCCTACGAGCAGTACTTC
CASSRMTSSYEQYF
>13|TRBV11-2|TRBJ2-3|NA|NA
TGTGCCAGCAGCGCAGATCTCACAGATACGCAGTATTTT
CASSADLTDTQYF
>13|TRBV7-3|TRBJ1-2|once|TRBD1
TGTGCCAGCAGCCCGGGACAGGGGAATGGCTACACCTTC
CASSPGQGNGYTF
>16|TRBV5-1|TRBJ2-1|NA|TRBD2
TGCGCCAGCAGCCACAATGAGGGACTAGCCAACAATGAGCAGTTCTTC
CASSHNEGLANNEQFF